The sequence of this T cell receptor (beta chain) was determined in a study of T cell repertoires in cytomegalovirus infection. In the study overall: Public TCR beta signatures marked donors with CMV infection and the matching HLA.

This clonotype was observed many times. Its antigen is not identified. TCRdb analysed the reads with MiXCR anew, one entry per CDR3 protein. Of about 200,000 distinct CDR3 sequences in the sample, roughly 9% were seen once. General study findings and limits: Carriers of CMV plus the relevant HLA were identified by cumulative public TCR beta family frequency. In two of eight donors, the top clonotype was HLA-C-restricted CMV-specific.

The receptor comes from a human donor in good health (CMV status not recorded). Some clones in this sample may be carry-over from other donors' samples. The sample consisted of PBMCs.

The CDR3 DNA reads as TGTGCCAGCAGCTTGGGGGGGCGGGGAAGCTCCTACAATGAGCAGTTCTTC. This sequence encodes CASSLGGRGSSYNEQFF. This sequence joins TRBV7-3 and TRBJ2-1, with D possibly TRBD2 on 7 matching bases. The CDR3 has 17 residues. The germline gives CDR1 SGHTA, CDR2 FQGTGA. V was trimmed by 3 bases and J by 0 bases, leaving 15 bases between them.